This TCR beta chain derives from a study of T cells after yellow fever vaccination. Study observations and caveats: Booster sampling recovered most clones from primary vaccination (nearly 98% CD4, around 88% CD8).

CDR3 length: 13 residues. V lost 4 bases, J lost 7 bases, and 12 bases lay in between. CDR1 is SGHRS and CDR2 is YFSETQ in the germline V gene. One entry per CDR3 protein, called by TCRdb with MiXCR from the 5' RACE reads. The sample consists of some 400,000 distinct CDR3 sequences, over 15% of them appearing once. This clonotype was seen repeatedly, ten times or more. What it recognizes is unknown. This clonotype was sampled from a man in his late teens or twenties who received the YFV17D yellow fever vaccine. V and J are TRBV5-1 and TRBJ1-5; no clear D. This sample comprised PBMCs, obtained before the yellow fever booster vaccination. CDR3 bases: TGCGCCAGCAGCCAGGAGGGCAGACAGCCCCAGCATTTT. Amino acids: CASSQEGRQPQHF.